The clone carrying this T cell receptor beta chain has just a few counts. V gave up 2 bases and J gave up 6 bases, with 10 bases separating them. Germline assignment: CDR1 MDHEN and CDR2 SYDVKM. This CDR3 has 13 residues. This sample was included in a study of blood T cell repertoires in COVID-19. Authors' analysis steps: Estimation of nucleated cell counts was performed using reference gene primer amplification. Libraries were prepared by immunoSEQ multiplex PCR; TCRdb keeps only in-frame clonotypes and omits some of them. V, J and clone size were drawn from that table, and D and trimming were deduced from the DNA. The table lists under 350,000 clones, more than 80% of them singletons.

This TCR derives from a woman between 25 and 40 years old with COVID-19, enrolled during active disease. Input material: peripheral blood. V and J are TRBV28 and TRBJ1-2; the D gene is possibly TRBD1 (5 bases). In nucleotides, the CDR3 is TGTGCCAGCAGTTTAGACAGCCCCCATGGCTACACCTTC. As protein: CASSLDSPHGYTF.